Following are 25 T cell receptor beta chains from one sample sequenced in a study of cytomegalovirus exposure and HLA in healthy donors (dated by TCRdb to 2016 to 2017). The library was obtained by the immunoSEQ multiplex PCR assay. TCRdb carries this immuneACCESS record with in-frame sequences only. Its versions omit some clonotypes, under half of them owing to an unresolved V gene in the studies checked, with the rest unexplained. For this sample the table gives around 69,000 clones, of which over 90% were detected only once. Roughly 4.7% of the sample lies in the top ten. What was sequenced was PBMCs. These receptors came from a woman between 18 and 29 years old in good health and CMV-seropositive.

The gene calls are TRBV4-3 and TRBJ1-1; a weak D match, TRBD1 (6 bases). The V and J ends lost 0 bases and 7 bases respectively, with 12 bases between them. In germline, CDR1 is LGHNA, CDR2 YSLEER. CDR3 length equals 14 residues. CDR3 in DNA: TGCGCCAGCAGCCAAGACGGGGGGCGGGGTGAAGCTTTCTTT. It codes for CASSQDGGRGEAFF.

This sequence joins TRBV5-4 and TRBJ2-1; 12 bases line up with TRBD2. V dropped 4 bases and J dropped 4; count of bases not matched to a gene: 6. The CDR3 is 16 residues long. The germline V gene encodes CDR1 SGHNT and CDR2 YYREEE (reference sequence). CDR3: CASSTGLAGIYNEQFF. CDR3 DNA: TGTGCCAGCAGCACCGGACTAGCGGGGATATACAATGAGCAGTTCTTC.

There are a few counts of this clone. The rearrangement uses TRBV5-6 and TRBJ2-2; D unresolved. V was trimmed by 4 bases and J by 2 bases, leaving 12 bases between them. Germline CDR1 SGHDT, CDR2 YYEEEE. The CDR3 has 15 residues. The CDR3 spells CASSQMTKNTGELFF. In nucleotides, the CDR3 is TGTGCCAGCAGCCAAATGACAAAAAACACCGGGGAGCTGTTTTTT.

V gene TRBV4-2 combines with J gene TRBJ2-3, with a weak D call TRBD1 (5 bases). This CDR3 spans 16 amino acids. The germline V gene has CDR1 LGHNA and CDR2 YNFKEQ. Trimming shortened V by 4 bases and J by 2 bases, and 16 bases separated the two germline ends. The CDR3 sequence: CASSPTGHSLTDTQYF. DNA for the CDR3: TGTGCCAGCAGCCCCACCGGACATTCCCTCACAGATACGCAGTATTTT.

The table lists this clone with a count of one. V is TRBV19 and J is TRBJ2-3; 9 positions match TRBD2. The J segment lost 1 base and the V segment lost 2 bases, leaving 4 bases of the junction unmatched. The CDR3 runs 16 residues. Germline CDR1 and CDR2: LNHDA and SQIVND (reference sequence). The CDR3 protein is CASSIRTSARTDTQYF. CDR3 bases: TGTGCCAGTAGTATAAGGACTAGCGCCCGCACAGATACGCAGTATTTT. Supplemented by reference TRBV19 and TRBJ2-3, the full variable domain reads DGGITQSPKYLFRKEGQNVTLSCEQNLNHDAMYWYRQDPGQGLRLIYYSQIVNDFQKGDIAEGYSVSREKKESFPLTVTSAQKNPTAFYLCASSIRTSARTDTQYFGPGTRLTVL.

This chain uses TRBV4-1 with TRBJ2-7; 9 bases are a match to TRBD2. V gave up 0 bases and J gave up 0 bases; unmatched junction bases: 12. The CDR3 runs to 19 residues. In germline, CDR1 is MGHRA, CDR2 YSYEKL. CDR3 in amino acids: CASSQDRKGAGGHSYEQYF. CDR3 coding DNA: TGCGCCAGCAGCCAAGATCGGAAGGGAGCGGGAGGTCACTCCTACGAGCAGTACTTC.

CDR3 coding DNA: TGTGCCAGTAGTAGGCGAACTAGCGAGCTGTTTTTT. It translates to CASSRRTSELFF. V and J are TRBV19 and TRBJ2-2; D is perhaps TRBD2 (6 bases). The V end lost 4 bases, the J end lost 11 bases, and 11 bases lay between the germline ends. The CDR3 contains 12 residues. The germline V gene encodes CDR1 LNHDA and CDR2 SQIVND (reference sequence). The full variable domain, rest sourced from reference TRBV19 and TRBJ2-2, is DGGITQSPKYLFRKEGQNVTLSCEQNLNHDAMYWYRQDPGQGLRLIYYSQIVNDFQKGDIAEGYSVSREKKESFPLTVTSAQKNPTAFYLCASSRRTSELFFGEGSRLTVL.

The rearrangement joins TRBV7-2 to TRBJ1-5; no clear D gene. V lost 1 base and J lost 1, with 8 bases in between. Germline V gene data show CDR1 as SGHTA and CDR2 as FQGNSA. This CDR3 spans 15 amino acids. CDR3 nucleotide sequence: TGTGCCAGCAGCTTAGGTTCGGGGAGCAATCAGCCCCAGCATTTT. This sequence encodes CASSLGSGSNQPQHF. The entire variable domain, with the rest obtained from reference TRBV7-2 and TRBJ1-5, is as follows: GAGVSQSPSNKVTEKGKDVELRCDPISGHTALYWYRQSLGQGLEFLIYFQGNSAPDKSGLPSDRFSAERTGGSVSTLTIQRTQQEDSAVYLCASSLGSGSNQPQHFGDGTRLSIL.

This chain uses TRBV9 with TRBJ2-2; 9 nucleotides align to TRBD2. This CDR3 spans 15 amino acids. After removal of 2 bases from V and 6 bases from J, the junction contained 5 bases not matched to a gene. The germline V gene encodes CDR1 SGDLS and CDR2 YYNGEE. The CDR3 region is CASSVSGSISGELFF. The CDR3 DNA sequence: TGTGCCAGCAGCGTTAGCGGGAGTATCTCCGGGGAGCTGTTTTTT.

J is TRBJ1-2 and V is TRBV7-9; 7 bases are shared with TRBD1. Germline V gene data show CDR1 as SEHNR and CDR2 as FQNEAQ (reference sequence). The CDR3 length is 14 residues. V lost 3 bases to trimming and J lost 4 bases; unmatched junction nucleotides: 5. DNA for the CDR3: TGTGCCAGCAGCTTTCAGGGGGGAATCTATGGCTACACCTTC. Translated, it gives CASSFQGGIYGYTF.

This clone is a singleton in its sample. The chain joins TRBV4-3 to TRBJ2-7; 8 bases agree with TRBD1. Germline V gene data show CDR1 as LGHNA and CDR2 as YSLEER. Trimming cost V 3 bases and J 6 bases; bases outside gene matches: 10. CDR3 length: 15 amino acids. CDR3 sequence reads: CASSQQGARHGEQYF. Here the CDR3 DNA reads TGCGCCAGCAGCCAGCAGGGGGCAAGGCACGGCGAGCAGTACTTC.

The V and J genes are TRBV5-8 and TRBJ2-2; unclear D gene. The germline gives CDR1 SGHTS, CDR2 YDEGEE. The CDR3 has 15 amino acids. V shed 2 bases and J shed 4 bases, with 12 bases lying between them. The CDR3 DNA reads as TGTGCCAGCAGCTTTACCTTTCGAGGCACCGGGGAGCTGTTTTTT. It codes for CASSFTFRGTGELFF.

This chain connects TRBV13 to TRBJ2-3, with D tentatively TRBD2 (6 bases). With 1 base removed from V and 1 base from J, the gap between germline ends came to 15 bases. Germline V gives CDR1 PRHDT, CDR2 FYEKMQ (reference sequence). CDR3 length: 17 residues. CDR3: CASSLVAEERGTDTQYF. CDR3 DNA: TGTGCCAGCAGCTTAGTAGCGGAGGAGAGAGGCACAGATACGCAGTATTTT. The full variable domain, in which reference TRBV13 and TRBJ2-3 provide the parts outside the CDR3, is AAGVIQSPRHLIKEKRETATLKCYPIPRHDTVYWYQQGPGQDPQFLISFYEKMQSDKGSIPDRFSAQQFSDYHSELNMSSLELGDSALYFCASSLVAEERGTDTQYFGPGTRLTVL.

The chain joins TRBV9 to TRBJ2-7, with 9 bases identical to TRBD2. The V and J ends lost 0 bases and 6 bases, in that order; junction bases with no gene match: 7. Looked up from germline, CDR1 is SGDLS and CDR2 is YYNGEE. This CDR3 contains 15 residues. The CDR3 reads CASSVVGAGGGEQYF. CDR3 sequence (DNA): TGTGCCAGCAGCGTAGTTGGAGCGGGAGGTGGCGAGCAGTACTTC. Full variable domain (missing parts from reference TRBV9 and TRBJ2-7): DSGVTQTPKHLITATGQRVTLRCSPRSGDLSVYWYQQSLDQGLQFLIQYYNGEERAKGNILERFSAQQFPDLHSELNLSSLELGDSALYFCASSVVGAGGGEQYFGPGTRLTVT.

Turning to this clone: The junction and the germline gene differ at one end; a read error may be behind it. The chain combines TRBV7-7 with TRBJ2-2; no reliable D call. The CDR3 totals 13 residues. CDR1 and CDR2 from the germline V gene are SSHAT and FNYEAQ (reference sequence). This CDR3 is CASSFAITGELFF. CDR3 nucleotide sequence: TGTGCTAGCAGCTTTGCGATCACCGGGGAGCTGTTTTTT.

The V and J genes are TRBV4-3 and TRBJ1-2; tentatively, D is TRBD1 (6 bases). Per germline, CDR1 LGHNA and CDR2 YSLEER. Trimming removed 3 bases at V and 4 bases at J, with 12 bases between. The CDR3 covers 14 residues. Here the CDR3 DNA reads TGCGCCAGCAGCCAGGACAGACAGACCTATGGCTACACCTTC. Protein product: CASSQDRQTYGYTF.

The gene calls are TRBV5-4 and TRBJ2-5; the D gene is possibly TRBD2 (6 bases). This CDR3 has 13 residues. Germline V lookup: CDR1 SGHNT, CDR2 YYREEE (reference sequence). V lost 1 base and J 3 bases, leaving 7 bases between the germline ends. The CDR3 DNA reads TGTGCCAGCAGCTTGACGGGGGAAGAGACCCAGTACTTC. Translation: CASSLTGEETQYF.

This clone was seen only once. V is TRBV5-1 and J is TRBJ2-7; 9 nucleotides align to TRBD1. V lost 4 bases, J lost 7 bases, and 12 bases stayed unmatched. The germline V gene has CDR1 SGHRS and CDR2 YFSETQ. This CDR3 contains 15 residues. The CDR3 loop is CASSVSGTGSWEQYF. CDR3 nucleotide sequence: TGCGCCAGCAGCGTAAGCGGGACAGGGTCTTGGGAGCAGTACTTC.

The chain employs TRBV5-6 and TRBJ2-3, with 9 bases identical to TRBD2. Trimming at V came to 3 bases and at J to 8 bases, leaving 16 bases not matched to a gene. Germline CDR1 and CDR2: SGHDT and YYEEEE. The CDR3 has 17 residues. CDR3 DNA: TGTGCCAGCAGCTACCGGGGCGGGAGGGCCCAATTGGGTACGCAGTATTTT. It translates to CASSYRGGRAQLGTQYF.

This chain joins TRBV7-9 and TRBJ2-3, with D uncertain. Germline assignment: CDR1 SEHNR and CDR2 FQNEAQ (reference sequence). CDR3 length equals 13 residues. V was shortened by 4 bases and J by 3 bases, with 8 bases between the two germline ends. The CDR3 region is CASSSGSTDTQYF. The CDR3 coding sequence is TGTGCCAGCAGCTCAGGCTCTACAGATACGCAGTATTTT.

This clone came up once. As DNA, the CDR3 is TGCGCCAGCAGCCAAGATGGGGAGGTCTATGGCTACACCTTC. Encoded protein: CASSQDGEVYGYTF. This rearrangement joins TRBV4-3 to TRBJ1-2; D uncertain. V was clipped by 0 bases and J by 4 bases, with 9 bases between them. Germline V gene data show CDR1 as LGHNA and CDR2 as YSLEER. The CDR3 is 14 residues long.

Written as DNA, the CDR3 is TGTGCCAGCAGGCAAAAATCCGGGACTACTTTCACCGGGGAGCTGTTTTTT. Its protein is CASRQKSGTTFTGELFF. The genes are TRBV27 and TRBJ2-2, with TRBD2 matching 7 bases. The CDR3 has 17 residues. Trimming removed 6 bases from V and 4 bases from J; junction bases left unmatched: 14. Germline V gene lookup returns CDR1 MNHEY and CDR2 SMNVEV (reference sequence).

The chain combines TRBV19 with TRBJ1-5, with TRBD1 as a possible D gene (5 bases). This CDR3 contains 15 residues. Looked up from germline, CDR1 is LNHDA and CDR2 is SQIVND (reference sequence). The ends were cut back, 3 bases at V and 1 base at J, with 10 bases in the middle. DNA of the CDR3: TGTGCCAGTAGTATCCAGGGTAGGAGCAATCAGCCCCAGCATTTT. The encoded protein is CASSIQGRSNQPQHF.

The rearrangement uses TRBV28 and TRBJ2-5; D not certain. V lost 5 bases, J lost 0 bases, and 7 bases lay in between. The length of the CDR3 is 13 residues. CDR1 MDHEN and CDR2 SYDVKM come from the germline V gene. CDR3 loop: CASSTEYQETQYF. DNA of the CDR3: TGTGCCAGCAGTACGGAGTACCAAGAGACCCAGTACTTC. Full variable domain (missing parts from reference TRBV28 and TRBJ2-5): DVKVTQSSRYLVKRTGEKVFLECVQDMDHENMFWYRQDPGLGLRLIYFSYDVKMKEKGDIPEGYSVSREKKERFSLILESASTNQTSMYLCASSTEYQETQYFGPGTRLLVL.

J is TRBJ2-3 and V is TRBV6-5; 9 positions match TRBD2. With V trimmed by 0 bases and J by 7 bases, 5 bases remained unmatched. The CDR3 is made up of 15 amino acids. Per germline, CDR1 MNHEY and CDR2 SVGAGI. CDR3 coding DNA: TGTGCCAGCAGTTACTCCGGCGGGAGGGGAAATACGCAGTATTTT. Residues: CASSYSGGRGNTQYF.